This TCR beta chain was captured in a study of T cell responses to AZD1222 COVID-19 vaccine. Study-level points and caveats: Only a handful of individuals given AZD1222 were seropositive at baseline. As reported, nearly half of all spike-specific TCRs target variant regions that are unmutated. When two AZD1222 doses had been given, Spike-specific TCR breadth and depth rose.

Concerning this clone itself: Its target is not known.

V shed 0 bases and J shed 9 bases, with 18 bases lying between them. The CDR3 covers 17 residues. Germline V gives CDR1 MGHRA, CDR2 YSYEKL. The protocol was immunoSEQ multiplex PCR, while the TCRdb copy is restricted to in-frame clones and leaves out a portion. The repertoire holds roughly 130,000 clones, around 90% seen once, with 4.5% to 6.5% in the top ten. The receptor was derived from an adult in good health. The chain combines TRBV4-1 with TRBJ1-6, with a possible D match to TRBD1 (6 bases). Source: peripheral blood, taken on day 0 of AZD1222 vaccination. The CDR3 coding sequence is TGCGCCAGCAGCCAAGATTCCGCGGGCAGGGGTGGTTCACCCCTCCACTTT. Translating it yields CASSQDSAGRGGSPLHF.